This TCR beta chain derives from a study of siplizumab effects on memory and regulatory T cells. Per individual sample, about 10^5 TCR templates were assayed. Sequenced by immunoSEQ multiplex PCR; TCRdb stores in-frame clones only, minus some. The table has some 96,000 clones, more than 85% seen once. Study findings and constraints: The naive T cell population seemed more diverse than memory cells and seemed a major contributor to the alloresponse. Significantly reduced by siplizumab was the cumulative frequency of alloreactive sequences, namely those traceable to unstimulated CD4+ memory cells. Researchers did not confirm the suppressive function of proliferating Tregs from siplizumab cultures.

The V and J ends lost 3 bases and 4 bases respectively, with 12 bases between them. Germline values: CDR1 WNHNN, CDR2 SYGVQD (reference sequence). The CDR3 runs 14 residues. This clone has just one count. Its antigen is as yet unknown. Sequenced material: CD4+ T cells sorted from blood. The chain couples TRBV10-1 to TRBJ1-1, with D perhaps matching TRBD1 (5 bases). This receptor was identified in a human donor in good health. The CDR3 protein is CASSDRGLGTEAFF. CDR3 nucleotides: TGCGCCAGCAGTGATCGGGGCTTGGGCACTGAAGCTTTCTTT.